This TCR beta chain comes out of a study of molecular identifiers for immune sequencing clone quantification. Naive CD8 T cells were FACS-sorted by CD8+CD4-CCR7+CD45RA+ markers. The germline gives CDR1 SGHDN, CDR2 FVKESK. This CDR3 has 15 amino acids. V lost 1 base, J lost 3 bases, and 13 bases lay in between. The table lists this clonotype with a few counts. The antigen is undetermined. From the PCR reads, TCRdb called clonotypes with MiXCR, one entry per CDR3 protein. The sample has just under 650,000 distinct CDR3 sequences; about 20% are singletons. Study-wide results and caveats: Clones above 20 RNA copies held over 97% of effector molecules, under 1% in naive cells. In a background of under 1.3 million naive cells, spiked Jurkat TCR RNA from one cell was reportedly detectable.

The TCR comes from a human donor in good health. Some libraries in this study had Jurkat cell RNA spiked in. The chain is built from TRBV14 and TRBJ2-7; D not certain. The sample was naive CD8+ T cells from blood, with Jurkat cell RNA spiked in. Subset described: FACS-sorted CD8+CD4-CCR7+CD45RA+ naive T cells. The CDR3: CASSQVSRKIYEQYF. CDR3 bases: TGTGCCAGCAGCCAAGTAAGTCGGAAAATCTACGAGCAGTACTTC.